This section outlines one T cell receptor (beta chain) sequence together with its context. Its antigen specificity is not known. No base quality information exists; no much larger clone differs at one position. Each collaborating institution followed its own protocols to collect whole blood in K2EDTA tubes. For TCRbeta analysis, collaborators shipped samples in one of three forms: frozen whole blood, isolated PBMCs, or DNA extracted from either of those sample types. The junction carries 9 bases between V and J, which are trimmed by 6 bases and 0 bases respectively. The CDR3 covers 15 residues, taking in both the cysteine and the phenylalanine. Of the read, only the CDR3 DNA is kept; its 45 bases are in frame from base 1. The germline V gene (reference sequence) sets CDR1 to MNHNY and CDR2 to SVGAGI. The immunoSEQ Assay, a bias-controlled multiplex PCR, was used to amplify TCRbeta CDR3 regions from genomic DNA. The study's processing was this. Nucleated cell counts per sample were estimated from amplification of reference gene primers within the assay. To quantify the absolute abundance of each unique TCRbeta CDR3 rearrangement, sequence reads were collapsed and filtered. For each sample, productive Simpson clonality was calculated as the square root of Simpson's diversity index over productive rearrangements. TCRdb mirrors the immuneACCESS table, restricted to in-frame sequences. Some clones are absent from its copies; in checked studies, under half trace to an unresolved V gene, and the reason for the others is unknown. That table gives V, J and clone size, and the DNA gave D and trimming. Here the sample has 80,000 to 100,000 clones; around 85% occur a single time. The ten largest clones add up to about 4.1% of the sample.

This sample was taken from a study of blood T cell repertoires in COVID-19 (dated by TCRdb to 2020 to 2021). Turning to the overall study: Samples from collaborators originated in the United States, Italy and Spain and spanned both the acute and convalescent phases of COVID-19. The material from the prospective study consisted of cDNA or gDNA derived from T cells, B-cell-depleted T cells, or PBMCs. The dataset comprised deeply sampled blood TCRbeta repertoires from subjects exposed to, actively infected with, or recovered from COVID-19. A freely available public database, intended as a resource for researchers studying the immune response to SARS-CoV-2, is where the repertoires were released. The samples were drawn from two sources: the first 160 participants of the ongoing ImmuneRACE study, and 1,000 to 1,500 subjects contributed by 6 global collaborators. Nearly every sample came with metadata listing a de-identified subject ID, COVID-19 status, age in years and sex. Where available, HLA class I and class II types were taken from metadata supplied by the sample provider and were not determined by assay-based typing.

Findings and caveats that apply to the study as a whole: Clinical and demographic metadata were provided uncurated, with the amount varying by source and participant.

This TCR was sampled from a man aged 55 to 70 with acute or convalescent COVID-19. The sequence joins TRBV6-6 to TRBJ1-6; the D gene remains uncertain. Sequencing was carried out using peripheral blood. The DNA reads TGTGCCAGCAGCCGGGGTGACTCCTATAATTCACCCCTCCACTTT. Its coded protein is CASSRGDSYNSPLHF.